This T cell receptor (beta chain) came from a study of cytomegalovirus exposure and HLA in healthy donors. The donors were part of the validation cohort, which consisted of about 120 subjects and was separate from the first cohort of around 620 subjects. CDR3 length: 14 amino acids. Trimming shortened V by 4 bases and J by 0 bases, and 10 bases separated the two germline ends. The V gene's germline CDR1 is LNHNV and CDR2 YYDKDF (reference sequence). Some clones are missing from TCRdb's copy, which holds only in-frame ones; the method was immunoSEQ multiplex PCR. Among approximately 81,000 clones listed, about 92% were seen once. Findings and caveats of the study: The classifier was said to identify cytomegalovirus status with high specificity and sensitivity.

This clone was seen once. As yet, its antigen is unknown. The receptor's source is a man aged 18 to 30 in good health and CMV-seronegative. The chain carries TRBV15 and TRBJ2-7, with no clear D. The sequenced material came from PBMCs. The CDR3 coding sequence is TGTGCCACCAGCATCGACGGGTCCTCCTACGAGCAGTACTTC. Translation: CATSIDGSSYEQYF.